Presented here are 20 T cell receptor beta chains from one specimen sequenced in a study of cytomegalovirus exposure and HLA in healthy donors. It was with 60 Vbeta and 13 Jbeta primers that the PCR ran. Using immunoSEQ multiplex PCR, the repertoire was profiled, and TCRdb retains in-frame clones only, with some absent. The sample carries over 75,000 clones, roughly 83% recorded once. The sequenced material came from PBMCs. The source is a male donor in good health and CMV-seropositive.

The chain links TRBV5-1 to TRBJ1-2; D not resolved. The CDR3 length is 14 residues. Germline V gene lookup returns CDR1 SGHRS and CDR2 YFSETQ. V lost 0 bases, J lost 4 bases, and 10 bases lay in between. The CDR3 here is CASSLDSLSYGYTF. CDR3 in DNA: TGCGCCAGCAGCTTGGACAGCCTTTCCTATGGCTACACCTTC.

The chain joins TRBV9 to TRBJ2-5; 14 bases fit TRBD2. Germline V gene lookup returns CDR1 SGDLS and CDR2 YYNGEE. The length of the CDR3 is 17 residues. Trimming cost V 2 bases and J 5 bases; bases outside gene matches: 8. In nucleotides, the CDR3 is TGTGCCAGCAGCGTCGGGACTAGCGGGGGTCCATCCGAGACCCAGTACTTC. Translating gives CASSVGTSGGPSETQYF.

CDR3 DNA: TGTGCCAGCAGCTTCGGGGGGGCTGACACAGATACGCAGTATTTT. Protein sequence: CASSFGGADTDTQYF. V and J are TRBV7-3 and TRBJ2-3; 8 bases are shared with TRBD2. Trimming at V came to 3 bases and at J to 2 bases, leaving 4 bases not matched to a gene. The CDR3 spans 15 residues. Germline CDR1 and CDR2: SGHTA and FQGTGA.

The CDR3 reads CASSLTSGIYNEQFF. CDR3 nucleotide sequence: TGTGCCAGCAGTCTGACTAGCGGGATCTACAATGAGCAGTTCTTC. The chain links TRBV6-5 to TRBJ2-1, with 11 bases that match TRBD2. Germline V CDR1 and CDR2: MNHEY, SVGAGI. Unmatched junction bases numbered 3, after V lost 5 bases and J lost 3 bases. The CDR3 covers 15 residues.

This clone appeared once. The chain couples TRBV27 to TRBJ1-5, with 9 bases aligning to TRBD1. Per the germline V gene, CDR1 is MNHEY and CDR2 is SMNVEV (reference sequence). The V gene end was trimmed by 6 bases and the J gene end by 7 bases; junction bases not matched to a gene: 4. The CDR3 contains 13 residues. The CDR3 sequence is CASRGQGVQPQHF. The CDR3 bases are TGTGCCAGCAGGGGACAGGGAGTACAGCCCCAGCATTTT.

A few counts support this clone. The V gene is TRBV18, the J gene TRBJ1-1, with D tentatively TRBD1 (5 bases). This CDR3 region has 13 residues. V lost 6 bases and J 5 bases, leaving 13 bases between the germline ends. CDR1 and CDR2 (germline): KGHSH, LQKENI. In DNA, the CDR3 is TGTGCCAGCTCGGATTCAGGGCCGACTGAAGCTTTCTTT. Its protein product is CASSDSGPTEAFF.

There are a few counts of this clone. V and J are TRBV6-5 and TRBJ1-1; TRBD1 might be the D (5 bases). Germline CDR1 MNHEY, CDR2 SVGAGI. Trimming took 2 bases from V and 5 from J, leaving 15 bases between them. The CDR3 loop spans 15 amino acids. CDR3 loop: CASSYAGTARTEAFF. The CDR3 DNA reads as TGTGCCAGCAGTTACGCTGGGACTGCTCGGACTGAAGCTTTCTTT.

This chain joins TRBV30 and TRBJ1-2; 7 nucleotides agree with TRBD1. The CDR3 runs 16 residues. Germline CDR1 reads GTSNPN; CDR2 reads SVGIG (reference sequence). V shed 5 bases, J shed 0 bases, and the junction held 12 bases outside the gene matches. CDR3 sequence: CAWAGQESLTNYGYTF. The CDR3 nucleotides are TGTGCCTGGGCCGGACAGGAATCGCTGACTAACTATGGCTACACCTTC.

This clone was counted between two and nine times. V usage is TRBV2 and J usage is TRBJ1-1; D is possibly TRBD1 (6 bases). CDR1 and CDR2 from the germline V gene are SNHLY and FYNNEI. The CDR3 sequence is 13 residues long. Deletions cut 9 bases from V and 3 bases from J, with 14 bases between. The CDR3 sequence: CASQTGSYTEAFF. Here the CDR3 DNA reads TGTGCCAGTCAGACAGGTTCTTACACTGAAGCTTTCTTT.

This clone was detected a few times. The rearrangement links TRBV5-4 to TRBJ1-2, with D uncertain. The CDR3 contains 17 residues. Trimming cost V 0 bases and J 1 base, with 16 bases left between them. Germline lookup yields CDR1 SGHNT and CDR2 YYREEE (reference sequence). CDR3 region: CASSLGADRLFNYGYTF. The DNA for the CDR3 is TGTGCCAGCAGCTTGGGGGCAGACCGACTATTTAACTATGGCTACACCTTC. The whole variable domain, filled in from reference TRBV5-4 and TRBJ1-2, reads ETGVTQSPTHLIKTRGQQVTLRCSSQSGHNTVSWYQQALGQGPQFIFQYYREEENGRGNFPPRFSGLQFPNYSSELNVNALELDDSALYLCASSLGADRLFNYGYTFGSGTRLTVV.

The J gene is TRBJ2-7, the V gene TRBV2; D possibly corresponds to TRBD1 (5 bases). Germline V lookup: CDR1 SNHLY, CDR2 FYNNEI. Between the trimmed V and J ends, which lost 7 bases and 0 bases, there was a span of 10 bases. This CDR3 has 13 residues. CDR3 bases: TGTGCCAGCAACCGACAGACCTCCTACGAGCAGTACTTC. It translates to CASNRQTSYEQYF.

The V call is TRBV10-3, the J call TRBJ2-7, with 7 bases fitting TRBD2. In germline, CDR1 is ENHRY, CDR2 SYGVKD. This CDR3 spans 19 amino acids. The V gene end was trimmed by 0 bases and the J gene end by 2 bases; junction bases not matched to a gene: 16. DNA for the CDR3: TGTGCCATCAGTGAGTCGAAAAGTCTAGCGGTTCGCGGTACCTACGAGCAGTACTTC. Protein product: CAISESKSLAVRGTYEQYF.

The chain combines TRBV7-9 with TRBJ2-7, with D perhaps matching TRBD2 (7 bases). The V and J ends lost 8 bases and 5 bases respectively, with 16 bases between them. The germline CDR1 and CDR2 sequences are SEHNR and FQNEAQ (reference sequence). This CDR3 has 13 amino acids. CDR3 protein: CASARPGGHEQYF. For the CDR3, the DNA is TGTGCCAGCGCCCGCCCGGGGGGCCACGAGCAGTACTTC.

The chain couples TRBV6-5 to TRBJ2-7, with D maybe TRBD2 (6 bases). CDR1 is MNHEY and CDR2 is SVGAGI in the germline V gene. CDR3 length: 14 amino acids. Trimming removed 6 bases from V and 0 bases from J, with 12 bases in between. As DNA, the CDR3 is TGTGCCAGCAGATCAGGACTAATCTCCTACGAGCAGTACTTC. Encoded protein: CASRSGLISYEQYF.

In nucleotides, the CDR3 is TGTGCCAGCAGTTACGCGGGGGCTTCCTACGAGCAGTACTTC. Its translation: CASSYAGASYEQYF. The chain carries TRBV27 and TRBJ2-7; possible D gene TRBD2, 7 bases. Germline V gene sequence: CDR1 MNHEY, CDR2 SMNVEV (reference sequence). V lost 4 bases and J lost 1, with 11 bases in between. There are 14 residues in the CDR3.

The rearrangement joins TRBV5-1 to TRBJ1-2; the D gene is possibly TRBD1 (5 bases). The CDR3 spans 14 residues. Germline V lookup: CDR1 SGHRS, CDR2 YFSETQ. V was cut by 0 bases and J by 6 bases, with 12 bases left in between. The CDR3 bases are TGCGCCAGCAGCTTGGGTGACAGACTGGATGGCTACACCTTC. Translated: CASSLGDRLDGYTF.

The rearrangement joins TRBV1 to TRBJ2-7; the tabulated D call, TRBD2, remains unverified against the DNA. TRBV1 is a listed pseudogene. The CDR3 contains 11 residues. This CDR3 is CTSSWRYEQYF. The DNA for the CDR3 is TGCACCAGCAGCTGGCGGTACGAGCAGTACTTC.

This rearrangement joins TRBV2 to TRBJ2-2; D ambiguous. V dropped 4 bases and J dropped 0 bases, with 9 bases sitting between them. Per germline, CDR1 SNHLY and CDR2 FYNNEI. The CDR3 runs 15 residues. This CDR3 reads CASSGLAANTGELFF. The CDR3 coding sequence is TGTGCCAGCAGTGGGCTGGCTGCGAACACCGGGGAGCTGTTTTTT.

This clone came up a few times. The V and J genes are TRBV6-4 and TRBJ2-3, with D possibly being TRBD2 (5 bases). Germline CDR1 MRHNA, CDR2 SNTAGT. The CDR3 covers 13 residues. V was pared by 6 bases and J by 6 bases, with 13 bases between. Written as DNA, the CDR3 is TGTGCCAGCAGCGGGGAGAGTAAGGATACGCAGTATTTT. Protein sequence: CASSGESKDTQYF.

This clone has just one count. This chain connects TRBV14 to TRBJ1-2; possible D gene TRBD1, 5 bases. The CDR3 length is 14 residues. V was cut by 4 bases and J by 8 bases, with 17 bases left in between. Germline V gene sequence: CDR1 SGHDN, CDR2 FVKESK. This chain's CDR3 is CASSRGRGDIGYTF. In nucleotides, the CDR3 is TGTGCCAGCAGCCGGGGCCGGGGGGATATCGGCTACACCTTC. Together with reference TRBV14 and TRBJ1-2, the CDR3 gives the full variable domain: EAGVTQFPSHSVIEKGQTVTLRCDPISGHDNLYWYRRVMGKEIKFLLHFVKESKQDESGMPNNRFLAERTGGTYSTLKVQPAELEDSGVYFCASSRGRGDIGYTFGSGTRLTVV.